This T cell receptor beta chain was retrieved from a study of vaccination and CD4 T cells after COVID-19 (dated by TCRdb to the early 2020s). Background for the entire study: Every convalescent patient had a positive nasal swab PCR test for SARS-CoV-2, with mild disease in nine patients and severe disease in one. The time from the second vaccine dose to post-vaccine blood sampling had a median of around 72 days and ranged from roughly 13 to 241 days. As controls, cultures received a CEFX viral epitope pool (the positive control), an HIV-1 Nef peptide pool (the negative control), or no peptide at all. In around 9 COVID-19 convalescent patients and a handful of infection-naive healthy vaccine recipients, researchers compared the spike-specific CD4+ TCR repertoire from before mRNA vaccination with the repertoire from after. The convalescent cohort included six males and four females, with two Hispanic individuals, seven Caucasians, two Asians and one multiracial person. The cultures were stimulated with overlapping spike peptide pools from SARS-CoV-2 and from the common cold coronaviruses HCoV-NL63, HCoV-OC43 and HCoV-229E. Post-COVID blood samples from convalescent patients were collected a median of roughly 100 days after diagnosis, with a range of roughly 35 to 180 days. Each participant got two doses of either the Pfizer-BioNTech BNT162b2 vaccine (n=8) or the Moderna mRNA-1273 vaccine (n=2). Paper-wide results and their limitations: An increase in the median number of SARS-CoV-2-reactive clonotypes from approximately 21 after infection to 38 after vaccination was observed, but the change was not found to be significant. Relatively few convalescent patients were included in the study, and early timepoints after natural infection were not analyzed. Nearly all vaccine-specific clones in convalescent patients (304 of 307) were mono-reactive for SARS-CoV-2 spike rather than cross-reactive with common cold coronaviruses. Among the post-vaccine SARS-CoV-2-reactive clones in convalescent patients, a median approximately 90% showed up only after vaccination, which suggests vaccine-specific priming.

Worth noting for this clonotype: The antigen it recognizes is unknown. Base qualities were left out, and no much larger clone turns up one base away.

Based on the germline V gene, the CDR1 and CDR2 sequences are MNHEY and SVGEGT. V loses 0 bases of germline sequence and J loses 5 bases, and the interval between the two ends is 10 bases. The CDR3 has 14 amino acids, counting the end cysteine and phenylalanine. Of the read, only the CDR3 DNA is kept; its 42 bases are in frame from base 1. What the treatment or condition label conveys for this sample: approximately 9-day PBMC culture with coronavirus spike peptide pools or control peptides (ViraFEST assay). The ViraFEST assay, used in the study, expanded antigen-specific T cells with peptide pools and then identified the expanded clonotypes through TCR sequencing. The convalescent patients' positive SARS-CoV-2 PCR tests fell between March and December 2020, which was before the Alpha, Beta and Delta variants emerged in the United States. Each well held 1.5 million to 2.5 million PBMCs cultured with 9 to 10 ug/ml peptide pools in IMDM containing around 4.5% human AB serum and about 10 IU/ml IL-2. On days 3 and 7, half of the culture medium was replaced with fresh IL-2-containing medium. CD4+ T cells were isolated after about nine days of culture through negative selection using the EasySep CD4+ T cell isolation kit. Ficoll-Paque Plus gradient centrifugation was used to isolate PBMCs from whole blood, and the isolated PBMCs were then either used fresh or cryopreserved at -140C. Culture conditions were generally each tested in triplicate wells.

Libraries came from PCR. DNA from cultured CD4+ T cells underwent TCR sequencing with the Oncomine TCR Beta short-read assay at the Johns Hopkins FTIC core. The QIAamp micro DNA kit was used to extract genomic DNA from the cultured CD4+ T cells. Oncomine TCR Beta libraries made from cultured CD4+ T cells were pooled using unique dual indexes and sequenced on an Illumina iSeq 100. As for the authors' bioinformatics: Non-productive sequences were removed, and CDR3s that did not start with C, did not end with F or W, or were shorter than 7 amino acids were discarded. Antigen-specific clonotypes were identified with the MANAFEST web application by comparing peptide-stimulated wells with reference and other culture wells. For a clone to be called positive, the clone needed an FDR below 0.05, an odds ratio above 5, and a productive frequency above 0.1% in at least two of three replicate wells. Clonotypes that were significantly expanded in both SARS-CoV-2 spike wells and at least one common cold coronavirus spike condition were defined as cross-reactive. Using R version 3.6.1, CDR3 homology was evaluated through Levenshtein distances (stringdist) along with unrooted phylogenetic trees (ape). The public reads were reanalyzed by TCRdb: fastp trimming at Q25, MiXCR alignment, in-frame beta chains only. A single entry per CDR3 protein holds the most common genes and DNA from its merged rows. These V and J calls derive from TCRdb rather than the authors' analysis. The sample has some 14,000 distinct CDR3 sequences on record, about 56% of them singletons. The ten top clones hold around 9.2% of the sample.

The rearrangement joined TRBV6-2 or TRBV6-3 to TRBJ2-5, with an unclear D gene assignment. The receptor was derived from a human donor who had recovered from COVID-19. Material: CD4+ T cells from blood, cultured in vitro, obtained before SARS-CoV-2 vaccination. The CDR3 region reads CASSYSAATETQYF. The DNA reads as follows: TGTGCCAGCAGTTACTCCGCAGCGACGGAGACCCAGTACTTC.